This T cell receptor (beta chain) was found in a study of T cell repertoires in cytomegalovirus infection. Study background: CMV epitopes in the study were HLA-C-restricted (recently identified) and HLA-B-restricted (well studied). Through public TCR beta signatures, both CMV infection and matching HLA type were indicated. Study results and caveats: There were carriers of CMV plus the relevant HLA, and cumulative public TCR beta family frequency identified them.

This clonotype was seen ten or more times. What it recognizes is unknown. TCRdb redid the calling of the reads with MiXCR, one entry per CDR3 protein. The table has about 890,000 distinct CDR3 sequences, about 33% seen once. Trimming left V 3 bases short and J 0 bases short, with 5 bases between. The CDR3 is 14 residues long. From germline, CDR1 is SEHNR and CDR2 FQNEAQ (reference sequence). This chain joins TRBV7-9 and TRBJ1-4; D unclear. Sample: cultured CD8+ T cells from PBMCs, taken from culture after CMV antigen stimulation. The sequence derives from a human donor in good health (CMV status not recorded). Some clones in this sample may be carry-over from other donors' samples. Here the CDR3 DNA reads TGTGCCAGCAGCTTTCTCTCAACTAATGAAAAACTGTTTTTT. This encodes CASSFLSTNEKLFF.